This T cell receptor (beta chain) appears in the sequencing data of a study of cytomegalovirus exposure and HLA in healthy donors. Whole-study findings and limits: HLA alleles were associated with roughly 15,000 TCR beta sequences in a later analysis at 0.05 false discovery rate. In most subjects, TCR beta sequences reportedly gave accurate predictions of HLA-A and HLA-B alleles.

To note about this clone: Its antigen is not identified.

PCR amplification relied on 60 Vbeta primers (plus 13 Jbeta primers). The table came from immunoSEQ multiplex PCR; TCRdb's copy has only in-frame clones and leaves some out. The repertoire holds fewer than 250,000 clones, roughly 88% seen once, with 0.71% in the top ten. The V gene's germline CDR1 is SEHNR and CDR2 FQNEAQ (reference sequence). Trimming took off 2 bases at V and 6 bases at J, with 19 bases between the two ends. CDR3 length: 17 amino acids. This clonotype was obtained from a boy aged 2-9 years in good health and CMV-seronegative. Sequenced: PBMCs. This chain joins TRBV7-9 and TRBJ2-2; the D gene is possibly TRBD2 (5 bases). CDR3: CASSLPPGGPGAGELFF. As DNA, the CDR3 is TGTGCCAGCAGCTTACCCCCTGGAGGCCCTGGGGCCGGGGAGCTGTTTTTT.